The 25 T cell receptor beta chains given below trace back to one sample, sequenced in a study of T-cell memory formation after mild COVID-19. One entry per CDR3 protein results from TCRdb running MiXCR on the 5' RACE reads. The profile covers about 180,000 distinct CDR3 sequences, with around a sixth appearing a single time and 3.9% taken by the ten largest. Sequenced sample: PBMCs or a T cell subset sorted from them (not recorded which). These receptors all stem from a man aged 18-30 years who had mild COVID-19 (a few samples of this study predate the infection). Cell type and time point are not known.

This clonotype was counted a few times. The chain joins TRBV12-3 or TRBV12-4 to TRBJ2-2; 9 nucleotides align to TRBD2. The CDR3 contains 15 residues. V was pared by 3 bases and J by 2 bases, with 1 base of the junction left unmatched. CDR3 in DNA: TGTGCCAGCAGTTTGACTAGCGGTAACACCGGGGAGCTGTTTTTT. Residues: CASSLTSGNTGELFF.

The gene calls are TRBV18 and TRBJ1-5; no clear D gene. Germline V gene sequence: CDR1 KGHSH, CDR2 LQKENI. The CDR3 spans 14 residues. Trimming pared 1 base from V and 5 bases from J, leaving 9 bases between. Written as DNA, the CDR3 is TGTGCCAGCTCACCACAAGGACGTGATCAGCCCCAGCATTTT. Translated: CASSPQGRDQPQHF.

The sample holds a few counts of this clonotype. The chain couples TRBV4-3 to TRBJ2-7; the match to TRBD1 covers 7 bases. CDR3 length equals 13 residues. Looked up from germline, CDR1 is LGHNA and CDR2 is YSLEER. V shed 5 bases, J shed 7 bases, and the junction held 8 bases outside the gene matches. The CDR3 spells CASSRGRGREQYF. The CDR3 DNA follows: TGCGCCAGCAGCAGGGGCAGGGGGAGAGAGCAGTACTTC.

This clonotype was seen more than once but under ten times. The chain is built from TRBV5-1 and TRBJ1-6; D is unclear. CDR3 size: 14 residues. Trimming shortened V by 1 base and J by 7 bases, and 9 bases separated the two germline ends. The V gene's germline CDR1 is SGHRS and CDR2 YFSETQ. Here the CDR3 DNA reads TGCGCCAGCAGCTTGCGGAGTATGAATTCACCCCTCCACTTT. It is translated as CASSLRSMNSPLHF.

The genes are TRBV7-9 and TRBJ2-5; D remains ambiguous. Trimming took off 11 bases at V and 5 bases at J, with 9 bases between the two ends. The germline gives CDR1 SEHNR, CDR2 FQNEAQ (reference sequence). This CDR3 is 10 amino acids long. CDR3 in DNA: TGTGCCGTAGCCGGGGAGACCCAGTACTTC. The encoded protein is CAVAGETQYF. The full variable domain, its missing parts supplied by reference TRBV7-9 and TRBJ2-5, is DTGVSQNPRHKITKRGQNVTFRCDPISEHNRLYWYRQTLGQGPEFLTYFQNEAQLEKSRLLSDRFSAERPKGSFSTLEIQRTEQGDSAMYLCAVAGETQYFGPGTRLLVL.

The chain carries TRBV4-3 and TRBJ1-1; TRBD1 might be the D (6 bases). The germline V gene encodes CDR1 LGHNA and CDR2 YSLEER. V dropped 3 bases and J dropped 5 bases, with 13 bases sitting between them. The CDR3 is 14 amino acids. CDR3 region: CASSQTGGRTEAFF. CDR3 sequence (DNA): TGCGCCAGCAGCCAGACAGGCGGGAGGACTGAAGCTTTCTTT.

This sequence joins TRBV7-9 and TRBJ1-2; no clear D gene. This CDR3 is built from 13 residues. Germline CDR1 SEHNR, CDR2 FQNEAQ (reference sequence). The V and J ends lost 1 base and 6 bases respectively, with 9 bases between them. For the CDR3, the DNA is TGTGCCAGCAGCTTAGGGTTCACGGATGGCTACACCTTC. Amino acids: CASSLGFTDGYTF.

At least ten counts were recorded for this clonotype. The chain recombines TRBV5-1 with TRBJ2-2; D possibly matches TRBD1 or TRBD2 (5 bases each). Germline loops: CDR1 SGHRS, CDR2 YFSETQ. Trimming took 3 bases from V and 6 from J, leaving 6 bases between them. The CDR3 is 12 amino acids. CDR3 bases: TGCGCCAGCAGCTGGGGGTCCGGGGAGCTGTTTTTT. Translating gives CASSWGSGELFF.

This clonotype was seen more than once but under ten times. J is TRBJ1-6 and V is TRBV27; TRBD1 aligns across 8 bases. This CDR3 spans 14 amino acids. Trimming cost V 3 bases and J 10 bases; bases outside gene matches: 5. Germline values: CDR1 MNHEY, CDR2 SMNVEV (reference sequence). For the CDR3, the DNA is TGTGCCAGCAGTTTCAGGGGGCGTGGATCACCCCTCCACTTT. Translating it yields CASSFRGRGSPLHF.

This clonotype was counted a few times. The chain carries TRBV5-1 and TRBJ2-7; 9 bases agree with TRBD1. The trim removed 4 bases at V and 1 base at J, leaving 9 bases unmatched. This CDR3 has 16 amino acids. The V gene's germline CDR1 is SGHRS and CDR2 YFSETQ. This CDR3 is CASSRGGQGGSYEQYV. The DNA of the CDR3 is TGCGCCAGCAGCCGTGGGGGACAGGGTGGATCCTACGAGCAGTACGTC.

The chain joins TRBV5-1 to TRBJ1-4; 12 bases fit TRBD1. With V trimmed by 7 bases and J by 8 bases, 6 bases remained unmatched. The CDR3 has 14 residues. From germline, CDR1 is SGHRS and CDR2 YFSETQ. CDR3 region: CASGMGTGGEKLFF. The CDR3 DNA follows: TGCGCCAGCGGCATGGGGACAGGGGGCGAAAAACTGTTTTTT.

A few counts support this clonotype. The CDR3: CASSRGGFSDTEAFF. CDR3 in DNA: TGTGCCAGCAGCCGCGGCGGGTTCTCGGACACTGAAGCTTTCTTT. V gene TRBV11-3 combines with J gene TRBJ1-1; unclear D gene. The ends were cut back, 5 bases at V and 3 bases at J, with 16 bases in the middle. Germline V gives CDR1 SGHNT, CDR2 YENEEA. CDR3 length equals 15 residues.

The chain employs TRBV24-1 and TRBJ1-1; D not resolved. V was cut by 7 bases and J by 4 bases, with 12 bases left in between. Germline lookup yields CDR1 KGHDR and CDR2 SFDVKD. The CDR3 totals 13 residues. The CDR3 loop reads CATRARVGTEAFF. CDR3 bases: TGTGCCACCAGGGCAAGGGTCGGCACTGAAGCTTTCTTT.

The V and J genes are TRBV7-8 and TRBJ2-1, with D tentatively TRBD1 (5 bases). This CDR3 is built from 16 residues. V lost 3 bases to trimming and J lost 0 bases, with 12 bases between them. The germline V gene encodes CDR1 SGHVS and CDR2 FQNEAQ. CDR3 amino acids: CASSFPRAISYNEQFF. CDR3 in DNA: TGTGCCAGCAGCTTTCCCAGGGCGATCTCCTACAATGAGCAGTTCTTC.

The chain combines TRBV2 with TRBJ2-3, with TRBD2 matching over 9 bases. V lost 6 bases and J lost 3; bases outside the gene matches: 1. Germline CDR1 is SNHLY and CDR2 is FYNNEI. This CDR3 contains 13 residues. In DNA, the CDR3 is TGTGCCAGCAGCGGACTAGCGACAGATACGCAGTATTTT. This sequence encodes CASSGLATDTQYF.

This chain connects TRBV10-3 to TRBJ2-3; 7 nucleotides align to TRBD2. Germline V lookup: CDR1 ENHRY, CDR2 SYGVKD. With 3 bases clipped from V and 0 bases from J, the junction kept 3 bases outside the gene matches. There are 15 residues in the CDR3. The CDR3 coding sequence is TGTGCCATCAGTGACGGGGGGTGGAGCACAGATACGCAGTATTTT. The encoded protein is CAISDGGWSTDTQYF.

This clonotype was observed a handful of times. The CDR3 is CASSLQGLAEAFF. CDR3 coding DNA: TGTGCCAGCAGCTTACAGGGGCTCGCTGAAGCTTTCTTT. The J gene is TRBJ1-1, the V gene TRBV11-2; tentative D call: TRBD1 (6 bases). The CDR3 spans 13 residues. V lost 2 bases, J lost 6 bases, and 10 bases lay in between. Per the germline V gene, CDR1 is SGHAT and CDR2 is FQNNGV.

The genes are TRBV7-2 and TRBJ2-3; D unclear. The CDR3 spans 13 residues. The V end was cut by 4 bases, the J end by 4 bases, with 9 bases between. CDR1 and CDR2 from the germline V gene are SGHTA and FQGNSA. CDR3 loop: CASSSVGADTQYF. CDR3 nucleotides: TGTGCCAGCAGCTCGGTGGGTGCAGATACGCAGTATTTT.

The chain recombines TRBV5-1 with TRBJ2-5, with D unclear. Germline values: CDR1 SGHRS, CDR2 YFSETQ. CDR3 length: 14 amino acids. V dropped 0 bases and J dropped 3 bases, with 9 bases sitting between them. For the CDR3, the DNA is TGCGCCAGCAGCTTGGTTCCCAGAAAAGAGACCCAGTACTTC. Protein sequence: CASSLVPRKETQYF. The whole variable domain, filled in from reference TRBV5-1 and TRBJ2-5, reads KAGVTQTPRYLIKTRGQQVTLSCSPISGHRSVSWYQQTPGQGLQFLFEYFSETQRNKGNFPGRFSGRQFSNSRSEMNVSTLELGDSALYLCASSLVPRKETQYFGPGTRLLVL.

The CDR3: CSGQGTSGGYNEQFF. Written as DNA, the CDR3 is TGCAGCGGGCAGGGGACTAGCGGGGGGTACAATGAGCAGTTCTTC. The chain couples TRBV29-1 to TRBJ2-1; the match to TRBD2 covers 15 bases. The CDR3 covers 15 residues. Losses at the gene ends were 7 bases for V and 4 bases for J; bases not matched to a gene: 5. Germline V gene lookup returns CDR1 SQVTM and CDR2 ANQGSEA.

This chain connects TRBV5-1 to TRBJ2-5; possibly TRBD1 or TRBD2 for D (6 bases each). The V gene lost 4 bases and the J gene lost 1 base, with 17 bases spanning the gap. Per the germline V gene, CDR1 is SGHRS and CDR2 is YFSETQ. CDR3 length: 16 residues. The CDR3 reads CASSPGSSGAQETQYF. The CDR3 bases are TGCGCCAGCAGCCCAGGTTCGTCGGGGGCCCAAGAGACCCAGTACTTC. The whole variable domain, remainder taken from reference TRBV5-1 and TRBJ2-5, is KAGVTQTPRYLIKTRGQQVTLSCSPISGHRSVSWYQQTPGQGLQFLFEYFSETQRNKGNFPGRFSGRQFSNSRSEMNVSTLELGDSALYLCASSPGSSGAQETQYFGPGTRLLVL.

This clonotype has a count of ten or more. V is TRBV5-1 and J is TRBJ1-1; D perhaps matches TRBD1 (6 bases). CDR1 and CDR2 from the germline V gene are SGHRS and YFSETQ. V lost 7 bases, J lost 5 bases, and 15 bases lay in between. This CDR3 comprises 13 residues. CDR3 nucleotide sequence: TGCGCCAGCTCGAGGGGGGAGATGACTGAAGCTTTCTTT. Translation: CASSRGEMTEAFF.

The CDR3 protein is CASSARGPGASSYNEQFF. The CDR3 DNA reads as TGTGCCAGCAGCGCCCGAGGGCCGGGGGCGAGCTCCTACAATGAGCAGTTCTTC. The chain couples TRBV7-2 to TRBJ2-1, with D tentatively TRBD1 or TRBD2 (6 bases each). Germline lookup yields CDR1 SGHTA and CDR2 FQGNSA. The CDR3 contains 18 residues. V dropped 5 bases and J dropped 0 bases, with 20 bases sitting between them.

This clonotype was found a few times. The chain couples TRBV6-8 to TRBJ1-4; 8 nucleotides line up with TRBD1. Unmatched junction bases numbered 13, after V lost 6 bases and J lost 1 base. The CDR3 totals 18 residues. Germline-derived CDR1 and CDR2 are MNHGY and SAAAGT. The CDR3 bases are TGTGCCAGCAGATCATTCTGGACAGGGACAATAACTAATGAAAAACTGTTTTTT. This sequence encodes CASRSFWTGTITNEKLFF.

This sequence joins TRBV20-1 and TRBJ2-5; D remains ambiguous. V was clipped by 1 base and J by 1 base, with 4 bases between them. The length of the CDR3 is 12 residues. Germline V gene lookup returns CDR1 DFQATT and CDR2 SNEGSKA (reference sequence). In DNA form, the CDR3 reads TGCAGTGCTAGAGGGACCCAAGAGACCCAGTACTTC. This encodes CSARGTQETQYF.